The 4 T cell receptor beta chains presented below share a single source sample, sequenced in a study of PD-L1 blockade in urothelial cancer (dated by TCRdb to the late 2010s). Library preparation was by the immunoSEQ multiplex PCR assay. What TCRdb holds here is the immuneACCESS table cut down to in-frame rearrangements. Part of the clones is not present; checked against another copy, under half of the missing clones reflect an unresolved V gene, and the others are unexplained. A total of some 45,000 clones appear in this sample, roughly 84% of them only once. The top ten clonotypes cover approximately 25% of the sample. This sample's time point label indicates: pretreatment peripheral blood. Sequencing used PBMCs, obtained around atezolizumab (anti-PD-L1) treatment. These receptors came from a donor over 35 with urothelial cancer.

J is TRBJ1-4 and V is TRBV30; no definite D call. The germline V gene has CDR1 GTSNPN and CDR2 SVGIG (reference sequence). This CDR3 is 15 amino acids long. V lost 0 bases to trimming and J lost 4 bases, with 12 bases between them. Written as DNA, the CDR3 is TGTGCCTGGAGTGTACAAGGAGGCTATAATGAAAAACTGTTTTTT. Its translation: CAWSVQGGYNEKLFF.

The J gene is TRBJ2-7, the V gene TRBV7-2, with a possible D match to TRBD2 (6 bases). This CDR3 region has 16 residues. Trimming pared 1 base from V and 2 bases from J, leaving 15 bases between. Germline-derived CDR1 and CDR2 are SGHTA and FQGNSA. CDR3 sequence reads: CASSLGWGDPPYEQYF. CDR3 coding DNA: TGTGCCAGCAGCTTAGGGTGGGGGGATCCCCCCTACGAGCAGTACTTC.

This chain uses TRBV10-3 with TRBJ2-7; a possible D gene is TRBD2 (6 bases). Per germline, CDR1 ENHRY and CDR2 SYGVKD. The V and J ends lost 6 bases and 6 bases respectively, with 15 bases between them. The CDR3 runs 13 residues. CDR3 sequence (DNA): TGTGCCATCAGCGGCTTGGAGGGAGGCGAGCAGTACTTC. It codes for CAISGLEGGEQYF.

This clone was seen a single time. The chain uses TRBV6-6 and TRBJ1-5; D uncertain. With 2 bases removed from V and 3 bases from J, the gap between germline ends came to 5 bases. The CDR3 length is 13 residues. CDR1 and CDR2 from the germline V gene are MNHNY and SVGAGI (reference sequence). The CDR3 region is CASSYRDNQPQHF. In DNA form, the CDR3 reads TGTGCCAGCAGTTACCGGGACAATCAGCCCCAGCATTTT.